Sequencing of this TCR beta chain was carried out in a study of blood T cells in healthy people across ages. Germline CDR1 and CDR2: ENHRY and SYGVKD. With V trimmed by 5 bases and J by 0 bases, 7 bases remained unmatched. This CDR3 region has 15 residues. No fewer than 7 million PBMCs went into each sample. There were at least 5.5 micrograms of total RNA extracted from every sample. This clonotype was detected a few times. Its target is unknown. Together with a sample-barcoded 5' primer, a J-beta primer mix was included in a second PCR lasting about 7 to 11 cycles. MiXCR was run by TCRdb on the 5' RACE reads, yielding one entry per CDR3 protein. In the table there are about 830,000 distinct CDR3 sequences, over 45% of which are singletons. Study outcomes and limitations: A strong correlation was found between TCR beta diversity and the percentage of naive T cells.

Sequencing was done on a sample of blood. The V call is TRBV10-3, the J call TRBJ2-7; 7 bases agree with TRBD2. This receptor was obtained from a man between 25 and 39 years old in good health. CDR3 DNA sequence: TGTGCCATCAGTCCTCTGGGAGGGAGCTCCTACGAGCAGTACTTC. Its translation: CAISPLGGSSYEQYF.